This paragraph reports one T cell receptor (beta chain). Germline values: CDR1 LGHNA, CDR2 YSLEER. V was clipped by 0 bases and J by 3 bases, with 12 bases between them. This CDR3 has 15 amino acids. PCR was performed using 60 Vbeta and 13 Jbeta primers. TCRdb's copy holds only in-frame clones and misses some; the assay was immunoSEQ multiplex PCR. Here the sample spans fewer than 150,000 clones, 60% to 80% being singletons. This sample stems from a study of cytomegalovirus exposure and HLA in healthy donors. As for the donors, each was a healthy bone marrow donor. The TCR sequence derives from a woman between 45 and 60 years old in good health and CMV-seronegative. The sample consisted of PBMCs. The V gene is TRBV4-3, the J gene TRBJ2-7; D is uncertain. The chain's CDR3 is CASSQDTYGDYEQYF. The CDR3 DNA reads as TGCGCCAGCAGCCAAGATACCTATGGAGACTACGAGCAGTACTTC.